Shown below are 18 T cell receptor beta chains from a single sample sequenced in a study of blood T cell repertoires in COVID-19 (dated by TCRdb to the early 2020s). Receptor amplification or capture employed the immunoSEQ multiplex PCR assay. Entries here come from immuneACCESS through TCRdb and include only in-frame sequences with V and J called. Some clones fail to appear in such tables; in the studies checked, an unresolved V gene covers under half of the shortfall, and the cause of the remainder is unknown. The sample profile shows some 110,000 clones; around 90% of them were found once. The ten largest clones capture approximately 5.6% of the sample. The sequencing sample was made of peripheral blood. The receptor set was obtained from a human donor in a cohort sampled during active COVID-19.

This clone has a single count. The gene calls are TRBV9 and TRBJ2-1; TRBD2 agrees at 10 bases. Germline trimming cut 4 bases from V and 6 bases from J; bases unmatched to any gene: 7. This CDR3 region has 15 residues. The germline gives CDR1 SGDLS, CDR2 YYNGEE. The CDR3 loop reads CASSTSSGGINEQFF. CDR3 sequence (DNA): TGTGCCAGCAGCACATCTAGCGGGGGAATCAATGAGCAGTTCTTC.

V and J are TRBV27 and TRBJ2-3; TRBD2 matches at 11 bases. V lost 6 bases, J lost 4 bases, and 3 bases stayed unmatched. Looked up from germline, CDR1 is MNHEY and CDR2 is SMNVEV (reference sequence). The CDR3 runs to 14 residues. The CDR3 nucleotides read TGTGCCAGCAGCCTAGCGGGGGGCCCAGATACGCAGTATTTT. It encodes CASSLAGGPDTQYF.

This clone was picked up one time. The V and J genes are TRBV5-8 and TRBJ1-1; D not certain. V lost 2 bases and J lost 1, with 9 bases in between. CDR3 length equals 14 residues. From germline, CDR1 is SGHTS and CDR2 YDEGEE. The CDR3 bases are TGTGCCAGCAGCTTCGGGTCCGCGAACACTGAAGCTTTCTTT. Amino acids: CASSFGSANTEAFF.

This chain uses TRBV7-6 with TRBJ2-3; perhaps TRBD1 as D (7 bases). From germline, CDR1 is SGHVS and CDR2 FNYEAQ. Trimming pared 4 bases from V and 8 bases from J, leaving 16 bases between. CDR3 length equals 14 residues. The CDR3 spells CASSSGRGVVTQYF. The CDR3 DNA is TGTGCCAGCAGCTCCGGCAGGGGGGTTGTTACGCAGTATTTT.

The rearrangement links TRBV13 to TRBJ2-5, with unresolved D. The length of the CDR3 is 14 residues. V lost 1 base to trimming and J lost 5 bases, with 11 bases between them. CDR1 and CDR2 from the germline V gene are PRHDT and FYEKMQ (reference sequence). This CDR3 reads CASSLASPQETQYF. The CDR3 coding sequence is TGTGCCAGCAGCTTAGCGTCCCCCCAGGAGACCCAGTACTTC. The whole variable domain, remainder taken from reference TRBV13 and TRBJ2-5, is AAGVIQSPRHLIKEKRETATLKCYPIPRHDTVYWYQQGPGQDPQFLISFYEKMQSDKGSIPDRFSAQQFSDYHSELNMSSLELGDSALYFCASSLASPQETQYFGPGTRLLVL.

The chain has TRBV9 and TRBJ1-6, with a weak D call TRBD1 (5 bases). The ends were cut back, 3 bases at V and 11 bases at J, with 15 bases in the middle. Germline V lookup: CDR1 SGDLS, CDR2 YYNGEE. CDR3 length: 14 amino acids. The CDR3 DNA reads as TGTGCCAGCAGCGGGGTGGGGACTAAGACACCCCTCCACTTT. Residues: CASSGVGTKTPLHF.

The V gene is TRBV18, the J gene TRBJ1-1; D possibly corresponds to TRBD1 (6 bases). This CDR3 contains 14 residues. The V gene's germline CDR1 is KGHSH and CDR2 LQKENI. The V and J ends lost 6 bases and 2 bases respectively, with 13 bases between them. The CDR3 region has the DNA TGTGCCAGCTCCCGCGAGACAGGAAACACTGAAGCTTTCTTT. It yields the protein CASSRETGNTEAFF.

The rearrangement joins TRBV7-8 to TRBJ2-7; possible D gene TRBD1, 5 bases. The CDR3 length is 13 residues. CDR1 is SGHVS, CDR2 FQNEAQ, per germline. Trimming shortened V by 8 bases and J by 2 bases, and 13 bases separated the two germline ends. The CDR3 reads CASSVGATYEQYF. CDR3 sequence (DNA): TGTGCCAGCTCCGTAGGGGCCACCTACGAGCAGTACTTC.

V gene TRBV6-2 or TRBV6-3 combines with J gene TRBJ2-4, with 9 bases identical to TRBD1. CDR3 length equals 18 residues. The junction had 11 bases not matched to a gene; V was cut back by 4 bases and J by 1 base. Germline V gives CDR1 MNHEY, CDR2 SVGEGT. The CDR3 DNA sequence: TGTGCCAGCAGTTTTAACAGGGGGCCTTCTTGGGCCAAAAACATTCAGTACTTC. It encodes CASSFNRGPSWAKNIQYF.

The CDR3 DNA is TGCGCCAGCAGCCACGGCACCGGGACTGTCCTCTACGAGCAGTACTTC. Translating it yields CASSHGTGTVLYEQYF. The chain is built from TRBV4-1 and TRBJ2-7, with D perhaps TRBD2 (6 bases). In germline, CDR1 is MGHRA, CDR2 YSYEKL. Trimming removed 3 bases at V and 3 bases at J, with 18 bases between. There are 16 residues in the CDR3.

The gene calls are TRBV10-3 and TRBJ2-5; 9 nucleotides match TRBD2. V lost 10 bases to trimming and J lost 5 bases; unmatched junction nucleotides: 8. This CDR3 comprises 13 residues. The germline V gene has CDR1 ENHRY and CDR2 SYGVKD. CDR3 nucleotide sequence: TGTGCCAGTGGACCTAGCGGGGACGAGACCCAGTACTTC. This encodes CASGPSGDETQYF.

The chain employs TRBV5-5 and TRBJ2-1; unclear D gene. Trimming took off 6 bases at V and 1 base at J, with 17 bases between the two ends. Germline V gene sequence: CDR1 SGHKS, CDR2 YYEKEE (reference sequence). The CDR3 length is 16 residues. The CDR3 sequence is CASTKRGDPSYNEQFF. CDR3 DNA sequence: TGTGCCAGCACCAAGAGAGGAGACCCGTCCTACAATGAGCAGTTCTTC.

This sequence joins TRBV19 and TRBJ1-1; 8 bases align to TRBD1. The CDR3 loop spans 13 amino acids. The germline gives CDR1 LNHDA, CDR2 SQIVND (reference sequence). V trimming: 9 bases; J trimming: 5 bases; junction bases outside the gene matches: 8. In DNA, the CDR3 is TGTGCCAGCAAGGACAGGGCGGGAACTGAAGCTTTCTTT. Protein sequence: CASKDRAGTEAFF.

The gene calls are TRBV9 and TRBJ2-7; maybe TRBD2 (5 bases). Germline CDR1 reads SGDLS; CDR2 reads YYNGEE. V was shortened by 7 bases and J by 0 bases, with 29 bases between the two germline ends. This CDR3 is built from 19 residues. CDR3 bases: TGTGCCAGCCTAATCCGGGGTGATCCCTGGGGAGAAGGCTCCTACGAGCAGTACTTC. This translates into CASLIRGDPWGEGSYEQYF.

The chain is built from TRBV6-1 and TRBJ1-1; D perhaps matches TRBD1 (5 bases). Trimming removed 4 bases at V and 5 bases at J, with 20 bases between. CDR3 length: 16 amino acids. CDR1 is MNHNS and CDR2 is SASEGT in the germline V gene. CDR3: CASSAGVQSGGTEAFF. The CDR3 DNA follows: TGTGCCAGCAGTGCCGGTGTTCAGAGCGGGGGGACTGAAGCTTTCTTT.

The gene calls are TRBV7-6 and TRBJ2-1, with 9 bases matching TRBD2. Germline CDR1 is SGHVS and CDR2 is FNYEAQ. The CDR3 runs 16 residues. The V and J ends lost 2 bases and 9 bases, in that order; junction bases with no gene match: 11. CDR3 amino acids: CASSLRSSGARGEQFF. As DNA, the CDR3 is TGTGCCAGCAGCTTAAGGTCTAGCGGGGCCCGGGGTGAGCAGTTCTTC.

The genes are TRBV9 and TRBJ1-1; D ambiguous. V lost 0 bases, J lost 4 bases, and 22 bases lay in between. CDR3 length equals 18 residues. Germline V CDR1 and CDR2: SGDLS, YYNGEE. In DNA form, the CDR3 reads TGTGCCAGCAGCGTAGGATCTATGGACGGACTATTGGGCACTGAAGCTTTCTTT. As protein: CASSVGSMDGLLGTEAFF.

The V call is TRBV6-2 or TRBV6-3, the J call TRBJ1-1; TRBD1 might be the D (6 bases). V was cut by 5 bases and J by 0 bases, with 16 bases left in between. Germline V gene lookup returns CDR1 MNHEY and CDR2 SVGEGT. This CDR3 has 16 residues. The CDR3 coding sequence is TGTGCCAGCAGTACCCGAGGGGGTCGGTTGAACACTGAAGCTTTCTTT. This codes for CASSTRGGRLNTEAFF.